The clone carrying this T cell receptor (beta chain) was found once. Antigen specificity is unknown. The data were taken from a study of blood T cells in healthy people across ages. The CDR3 spans 13 residues. The V gene's germline CDR1 is ENHRY and CDR2 SYGVKD. V gave up 11 bases and J gave up 3 bases, with 17 bases separating them. With a J-beta primer mix and a sample-barcoded 5' primer, a second PCR ran roughly 6 to 11 cycles. A template-switch adaptor with 12 random nucleotides tagged each cDNA molecule. TCRdb recomputed calls from the 5' RACE reads with MiXCR, one row per CDR3 protein. The sample has about 800,000 distinct CDR3 sequences, roughly 50% seen once. Study results and limitations: Older age went with lower TCR beta diversity per million T cells, in a roughly linear way. Both higher diversity and more naive CD4+ cells marked long-lived donors when set against aged donors. Strong correlation existed between TCR beta diversity and naive T cell percentage.

The specimen sequenced was blood. The TCR originated in a man aged 25 to 40 in good health. The chain employs TRBV10-3 and TRBJ2-7; no reliable D call. The DNA for the CDR3 is TGTGCCTACTCTTCCGGGCAAGGCTACGAGCAGTACTTC. Its protein product is CAYSSGQGYEQYF.